This T cell receptor (beta chain) derives from a study of human T cells and chemical hapten exposure. This clonotype was counted only a few times. Its cognate antigen is unknown. Study results and caveats: The number of TCRs above 1 in 1000 frequency did not change after DPC sensitization.

The CDR3 has 14 amino acids. Germline assignment: CDR1 MNHNS and CDR2 SASEGT. J lost 3 bases, V lost 6 bases, and 6 bases had no gene match. Within the library, unique molecular identifiers were attached to each individual cDNA molecule. TCRdb re-called the 5' RACE reads with MiXCR, one entry per CDR3 protein. The data show under 150,000 distinct CDR3 sequences, 15% to 20% seen once. The starting material, unfractionated whole blood, was used for total RNA extraction. The J gene is TRBJ2-7, the V gene TRBV6-1, with TRBD1 matching over 9 bases. This clonotype originated in a human donor in good health. CDR3: CASRAGTGLYEQYF. The CDR3 bases are TGTGCCAGCAGGGCCGGGACAGGGCTCTACGAGCAGTACTTC.